These 23 T cell receptor beta chains were all obtained from the same sample, sequenced in a study of blood T cell repertoires in COVID-19. Clones were sequenced by immunoSEQ multiplex PCR, and TCRdb holds only the in-frame ones, with some missing. Of 200,000 to 250,000 clones detected, roughly 88% appear once; the ten largest clones hold 3% to 4%. Sequencing was performed on PBMCs or T cells enriched from blood (not recorded which). Source of these receptors: a woman aged 25 to 39 who had been exposed to COVID-19.

The V gene is TRBV6-5, the J gene TRBJ1-2, with TRBD1 identical over 9 bases. J was trimmed by 10 bases and V by 6 bases; bases with no gene match: 3. This CDR3 region has 11 residues. The germline V gene has CDR1 MNHEY and CDR2 SVGAGI. The CDR3, as DNA: TGTGCCAGCAGGGGGACAGGGCCCTACACCTTC. It encodes CASRGTGPYTF.

The chain uses TRBV13 and TRBJ2-1; 14 nucleotides line up with TRBD2. CDR3 length equals 14 residues. V dropped 8 bases and J dropped 6; count of bases not matched to a gene: 3. Germline CDR1 reads PRHDT; CDR2 reads FYEKMQ (reference sequence). CDR3 sequence: CASAGLAGGNEQFF. Written as DNA, the CDR3 is TGTGCCAGCGCCGGACTAGCGGGGGGCAATGAGCAGTTCTTC.

V and J are TRBV13 and TRBJ1-4; TRBD1 matches 7 bases. After removal of 6 bases from V and 4 bases from J, the junction contained 8 bases not matched to a gene. The V gene's germline CDR1 is PRHDT and CDR2 FYEKMQ (reference sequence). The CDR3 runs 15 residues. DNA for the CDR3: TGTGCCAGCAGAAGGGGGCCGTCAAGTAATGAAAAACTGTTTTTT. It translates to CASRRGPSSNEKLFF. Filled out from reference TRBV13 and TRBJ1-4, the complete variable domain reads AAGVIQSPRHLIKEKRETATLKCYPIPRHDTVYWYQQGPGQDPQFLISFYEKMQSDKGSIPDRFSAQQFSDYHSELNMSSLELGDSALYFCASRRGPSSNEKLFFGSGTQLSVL.

The chain combines TRBV5-1 with TRBJ1-3; the D gene is possibly TRBD1 (6 bases). The germline V gene encodes CDR1 SGHRS and CDR2 YFSETQ. The CDR3 covers 16 residues. Trimming left V 3 bases short and J 1 base short, with 14 bases between. Here the CDR3 reads CASSSTGPQSGNTIYF. The CDR3 DNA is TGCGCCAGCAGCTCTACAGGGCCCCAATCTGGAAACACCATATATTTT.

J is TRBJ1-2 and V is TRBV21-1; the tabulated D call, TRBD1, remains unverified against the DNA. TRBV21-1 corresponds to a pseudogene. CDR3 size: 15 residues. The CDR3 region is CASSKMDRRILGYTF. The CDR3 DNA reads TGTGCCAGCAGCAAAATGGACAGGAGGATCCTAGGCTACACCTTC.

V and J are TRBV5-4 and TRBJ2-3; 11 bases are a match to TRBD2. The V segment lost 1 base and the J segment 5 bases; nucleotides outside the gene matches: 6. This CDR3 contains 16 residues. CDR1 and CDR2 (germline): SGHNT, YYREEE (reference sequence). CDR3 coding DNA: TGTGCCAGCAGCTTGCCCCTAGCGGGAGGAGGAGATACGCAGTATTTT. Translation: CASSLPLAGGGDTQYF.

V is TRBV6-5 and J is TRBJ2-1; TRBD2 matches 7 bases. Germline V gene data show CDR1 as MNHEY and CDR2 as SVGAGI. This CDR3 is 16 amino acids long. V was clipped by 2 bases and J by 7 bases; unmatched bases: 11. CDR3 sequence (DNA): TGTGCCAGCAGTTACCCGCACTTGGGAGGGGTTAATGAGCAGTTCTTC. Translating gives CASSYPHLGGVNEQFF.

This clone was recorded only once. V and J are TRBV5-1 and TRBJ2-1, with 7 bases that match TRBD2. J gave up 4 bases and V 0 bases, and 4 bases lay outside the gene matches. Germline V gene sequence: CDR1 SGHRS, CDR2 YFSETQ. There are 15 residues in the CDR3. The CDR3 bases are TGCGCCAGCAGCTTGGTGGGGGAGGGGTACAATGAGCAGTTCTTC. This gives the protein CASSLVGEGYNEQFF.

This clone was found once. V is TRBV24-1 and J is TRBJ2-6; the match to TRBD1 covers 10 bases. Germline V gene data show CDR1 as KGHDR and CDR2 as SFDVKD. Trimming removed 3 bases from V and 0 bases from J; junction bases left unmatched: 4. This CDR3 has 18 amino acids. CDR3 sequence: CATSDKTGGSSGANVLTF. In DNA form, the CDR3 reads TGTGCCACCAGTGATAAGACAGGGGGCAGCTCTGGGGCCAACGTCCTGACTTTC.

The chain links TRBV29-1 to TRBJ2-7; D unclear. The V end was cut by 6 bases, the J end by 4 bases, with 7 bases between. The CDR3 is 10 amino acids. The germline CDR1 and CDR2 sequences are SQVTM and ANQGSEA. Here the CDR3 reads CSVATYEQYF. The CDR3, as DNA: TGCAGCGTCGCTACGTACGAGCAGTACTTC.

This clone has a count of ten or more. V usage is TRBV5-6 and J usage is TRBJ2-7; TRBD1 matches at 7 bases. Germline CDR1 is SGHDT and CDR2 is YYEEEE. After removal of 5 bases from V and 2 bases from J, the junction contained 4 bases not matched to a gene. The CDR3 contains 13 residues. CDR3 sequence: CASSRQGTYEQYF. The CDR3 DNA is TGTGCCAGCAGTCGACAGGGTACCTACGAGCAGTACTTC.

The J gene is TRBJ2-5, the V gene TRBV7-9, with 9 bases aligning to TRBD1. Germline CDR1 SEHNR, CDR2 FQNEAQ (reference sequence). The CDR3 covers 14 residues. V gave up 3 bases and J gave up 12 bases; unmatched junction bases: 11. CDR3 region: CASSFPGQGNGKYF. The CDR3, as DNA: TGTGCCAGCAGCTTCCCGGGACAGGGAAACGGCAAGTACTTC.

CDR3 region: CASSLVSGRRNEQFF. The DNA for the CDR3 is TGCGCCAGCAGCTTGGTAAGCGGGAGGAGAAATGAGCAGTTCTTC. V usage is TRBV5-1 and J usage is TRBJ2-1, with 9 bases matching TRBD2. The ends lost 0 bases at V and 7 bases at J; junction bases unmatched: 5. Germline V gene lookup returns CDR1 SGHRS and CDR2 YFSETQ. This CDR3 region has 15 residues.

This chain connects TRBV29-1 to TRBJ1-2; 8 bases fit TRBD1. Germline V gene lookup returns CDR1 SQVTM and CDR2 ANQGSEA. The CDR3 extends over 12 amino acids. V gave up 4 bases and J gave up 7 bases; unmatched junction bases: 5. The CDR3 here is CSVGQGISGYTF. The CDR3 region has the DNA TGCAGCGTTGGACAGGGGATTAGTGGCTACACCTTC.

The chain recombines TRBV29-1 with TRBJ2-7; weak D call: TRBD1 (6 bases). Germline CDR1 and CDR2: SQVTM and ANQGSEA. Trimming pared 1 base from V and 4 bases from J, leaving 14 bases between. This CDR3 has 14 amino acids. The DNA of the CDR3 is TGCAGCGTTGAAGGGGGTCAGGGGCGGTACGAGCAGTACTTC. Its translation: CSVEGGQGRYEQYF.

The chain links TRBV5-4 to TRBJ1-6; tentative D call: TRBD1 (5 bases). This CDR3 is built from 15 residues. Per the germline V gene, CDR1 is SGHNT and CDR2 is YYREEE (reference sequence). Trimming cost V 5 bases and J 2 bases, with 11 bases left between them. CDR3 coding DNA: TGTGCCAGCAGTCAGGGTAGCCCCTATAATTCACCCCTCCACTTT. The encoded protein is CASSQGSPYNSPLHF.

V usage is TRBV5-4 and J usage is TRBJ1-2; 8 nucleotides agree with TRBD1. Germline assignment: CDR1 SGHNT and CDR2 YYREEE (reference sequence). Losses at the gene ends were 8 bases for V and 6 bases for J; bases not matched to a gene: 15. The CDR3 is 15 residues long. CDR3 sequence reads: CASSSDREEWDGYTF. DNA of the CDR3: TGTGCCAGTTCCTCGGACAGGGAGGAATGGGATGGCTACACCTTC.

This clone was seen a handful of times. This chain uses TRBV5-1 with TRBJ2-7; 7 bases align to TRBD1. Losses at the gene ends were 0 bases for V and 3 bases for J; bases not matched to a gene: 3. The germline V gene has CDR1 SGHRS and CDR2 YFSETQ. The CDR3 has 14 amino acids. The CDR3 DNA reads TGCGCCAGCAGCTTGGAGTCAGGGGGCTACGAGCAGTACTTC. The encoded protein is CASSLESGGYEQYF.

This clone was detected a few times. J is TRBJ1-1 and V is TRBV4-1, with TRBD1 identical over 7 bases. V trimming: 5 bases; J trimming: 0 bases; junction bases outside the gene matches: 6. This CDR3 has 15 residues. CDR1 and CDR2 from the germline V gene are MGHRA and YSYEKL. The chain's CDR3 is CASSSLTGMNTEAFF. The CDR3, as DNA: TGCGCCAGCAGCTCTCTGACAGGGATGAACACTGAAGCTTTCTTT.

The V call is TRBV4-1, the J call TRBJ2-7; 12 bases line up with TRBD2. Trimming cost V 4 bases and J 4 bases; bases outside gene matches: 8. The germline V gene encodes CDR1 MGHRA and CDR2 YSYEKL. CDR3 length: 16 residues. CDR3 residues: CASSPSSGRAPYEQYF. In nucleotides, the CDR3 is TGCGCCAGCAGCCCCTCTAGCGGGAGGGCCCCGTACGAGCAGTACTTC.

The chain employs TRBV15 and TRBJ2-3, with 9 positions matching TRBD1. Germline V gene sequence: CDR1 LNHNV, CDR2 YYDKDF (reference sequence). The J segment lost 3 bases and the V segment lost 1 base, leaving 2 bases of the junction unmatched. The CDR3 runs 15 residues. CDR3 sequence reads: CATSRGQGETDTQYF. The CDR3 nucleotides are TGTGCCACCAGCAGAGGACAGGGGGAAACAGATACGCAGTATTTT.

The chain uses TRBV7-9 and TRBJ1-4, with 8 positions matching TRBD1. From germline, CDR1 is SEHNR and CDR2 FQNEAQ (reference sequence). With 5 bases clipped from V and 6 bases from J, the junction kept 8 bases outside the gene matches. The CDR3 is made up of 15 amino acids. The CDR3 nucleotides are TGTGCCAGCAGCCCCTACAGGGGGAGGGATGAAAAACTGTTTTTT. Protein: CASSPYRGRDEKLFF.

V and J are TRBV5-1 and TRBJ2-7, with 11 nucleotides matching TRBD2. V was pared by 0 bases and J by 1 base, with 3 bases of the junction left unmatched. CDR3 length equals 16 residues. Looked up from germline, CDR1 is SGHRS and CDR2 is YFSETQ. The CDR3: CASSLGLAGTSYEQYF. As DNA, the CDR3 is TGCGCCAGCAGCTTGGGACTAGCGGGGACTTCCTACGAGCAGTACTTC.